These 21 T cell receptor beta chains were sequenced from one sample in a study of CD8+ T cells in alopecia areata. Treatment in this sample: oral pan-JAK inhibitor, 5-10 mg twice daily. It was cDNA, reverse transcribed from extracted RNA, that served as the sequencing template. Produced via immunoSEQ multiplex PCR; TCRdb's table is partial and in-frame only. The data contain 60,000 to 90,000 clones, approximately 72% of them singletons. Sequenced here: CD8+ T cells sorted from blood, sampled at week 24, from a patient treated with tofacitinib. These TCRs come from a human donor with alopecia areata.

This chain connects TRBV4-3 to TRBJ1-4, with D perhaps matching TRBD1 (5 bases). The germline gives CDR1 LGHNA, CDR2 YSLEER. V shed 3 bases and J shed 0 bases, with 8 bases lying between them. The CDR3 covers 15 residues. The CDR3 nucleotides are TGCGCCAGCAGCCAGGACATTTCAACTAATGAAAAACTGTTTTTT. It specifies CASSQDISTNEKLFF.

V and J are TRBV7-9 and TRBJ2-5; D call uncertain. V lost 5 bases, J lost 3 bases, and 10 bases lay in between. Germline CDR1 SEHNR, CDR2 FQNEAQ (reference sequence). The CDR3 is 13 residues long. CDR3 loop: CASSGDSKETQYF. The CDR3 region has the DNA TGTGCCAGCAGCGGGGATTCTAAAGAGACCCAGTACTTC.

This rearrangement joins TRBV9 to TRBJ1-1; TRBD1 matches at 7 bases. The V gene end was trimmed by 0 bases and the J gene end by 1 base; junction bases not matched to a gene: 0. From germline, CDR1 is SGDLS and CDR2 YYNGEE. CDR3 length equals 14 residues. The CDR3 DNA sequence: TGTGCCAGCAGCGTAGGACAGGGGAACACTGAAGCTTTCTTT. This codes for CASSVGQGNTEAFF. The variable domain in full, with the rest retrieved from reference TRBV9 and TRBJ1-1, is DSGVTQTPKHLITATGQRVTLRCSPRSGDLSVYWYQQSLDQGLQFLIQYYNGEERAKGNILERFSAQQFPDLHSELNLSSLELGDSALYFCASSVGQGNTEAFFGQGTRLTVV.

This sequence joins TRBV6-5 and TRBJ1-2; D possibly corresponds to TRBD1 (5 bases). Deletions cut 0 bases from V and 6 bases from J, with 8 bases between. From germline, CDR1 is MNHEY and CDR2 SVGAGI. This CDR3 spans 13 amino acids. CDR3 DNA: TGTGCCAGCAGTTACTCGTCAGGGAATGGCTACACCTTC. This translates into CASSYSSGNGYTF.

The gene calls are TRBV5-1 and TRBJ1-2; no firm D call. Germline CDR1 and CDR2: SGHRS and YFSETQ. Trimming pared 2 bases from V and 2 bases from J, leaving 13 bases between. The CDR3 spans 15 residues. The CDR3 nucleotides are TGCGCCAGCAGCTTTGGGAGCGGAGGGAACTATGGCTACACCTTC. Its translation: CASSFGSGGNYGYTF.

V usage is TRBV18 and J usage is TRBJ1-1; 7 bases line up with TRBD1. J gave up 4 bases and V 6 bases, and 5 bases lay outside the gene matches. This CDR3 has 13 amino acids. CDR1 is KGHSH and CDR2 is LQKENI in the germline V gene. The CDR3 nucleotides are TGTGCCAGCTCCGTGACAGGGACCACTGAAGCTTTCTTT. It is translated as CASSVTGTTEAFF.

The chain links TRBV27 to TRBJ1-2, with TRBD1 identical over 7 bases. After removal of 2 bases from V and 4 bases from J, the junction contained 4 bases not matched to a gene. CDR3 size: 14 residues. The germline V gene encodes CDR1 MNHEY and CDR2 SMNVEV (reference sequence). The CDR3 DNA reads as TGTGCCAGCAGTTTAACCGGACAGGTCTATGGCTACACCTTC. This sequence encodes CASSLTGQVYGYTF.

The chain has TRBV4-1 and TRBJ1-1; D gene uncertain. Germline V lookup: CDR1 MGHRA, CDR2 YSYEKL. With 2 bases removed from V and 4 bases from J, the gap between germline ends came to 8 bases. This CDR3 is 13 amino acids long. Written as DNA, the CDR3 is TGCGCCAGCAGCCAACCGGGCGTCACTGAAGCTTTCTTT. Its protein is CASSQPGVTEAFF.

This clone was counted a single time. V and J are TRBV11-1 and TRBJ2-7; a possible D gene is TRBD1 (5 bases). Per the germline V gene, CDR1 is SGHAT and CDR2 is FQDESV (reference sequence). The length of the CDR3 is 15 residues. V lost 2 bases and J lost 5, with 16 bases in between. The CDR3: CASSLWSGASHEQYF. Here the CDR3 DNA reads TGTGCCAGCAGCTTATGGTCTGGGGCATCACACGAGCAGTACTTC.

This clone has just a few counts. This rearrangement joins TRBV28 to TRBJ2-3; D is uncertain. The CDR3 is 17 amino acids. In germline, CDR1 is MDHEN, CDR2 SYDVKM. V was trimmed by 2 bases and J by 4 bases, leaving 19 bases between them. In nucleotides, the CDR3 is TGTGCCAGCAGTTTAGGGCTGGGATACGGTACAGCAGATACGCAGTATTTT. As protein: CASSLGLGYGTADTQYF.

The chain uses TRBV13 and TRBJ2-1; 8 bases are shared with TRBD2. Trimming cost V 5 bases and J 0 bases; bases outside gene matches: 6. The germline CDR1 and CDR2 sequences are PRHDT and FYEKMQ (reference sequence). CDR3 length equals 16 residues. The CDR3 here is CASSPGGGSSYNEQFF. The CDR3 nucleotides are TGTGCCAGCAGCCCAGGCGGGGGGAGCTCCTACAATGAGCAGTTCTTC.

This chain links TRBV9 with TRBJ1-1; no definite D call. V was clipped by 4 bases and J by 0 bases, with 16 bases between them. Germline V gene lookup returns CDR1 SGDLS and CDR2 YYNGEE. This CDR3 contains 16 residues. The DNA of the CDR3 is TGTGCCAGCAGCCCTGAGGTCAGACTCATGAACACTGAAGCTTTCTTT. Its protein product is CASSPEVRLMNTEAFF.

The V gene is TRBV4-1, the J gene TRBJ2-3, with 9 positions matching TRBD2. J gave up 6 bases and V 0 bases, and 16 bases lay outside the gene matches. Germline V gene sequence: CDR1 MGHRA, CDR2 YSYEKL. This CDR3 is 19 amino acids long. The CDR3 DNA is TGCGCCAGCAGCCAAGATCGTGCCCGGCGGGAGGGCCAAGGGGATACGCAGTATTTT. Protein product: CASSQDRARREGQGDTQYF.

The gene calls are TRBV27 and TRBJ1-2, with TRBD1 matching over 7 bases. Trimming at V came to 0 bases and at J to 3 bases, leaving 4 bases not matched to a gene. This CDR3 region has 15 residues. Germline lookup yields CDR1 MNHEY and CDR2 SMNVEV (reference sequence). The CDR3 DNA is TGTGCCAGCAGTTTATCCCGGACAGGTCACTATGGCTACACCTTC. Translated, it gives CASSLSRTGHYGYTF.

The chain combines TRBV5-1 with TRBJ2-1; D ambiguous. Trimming took 0 bases from V and 10 from J, leaving 11 bases between them. The CDR3 loop spans 13 amino acids. CDR1 is SGHRS and CDR2 is YFSETQ in the germline V gene. CDR3 residues: CASSLAYSDEQFF. DNA of the CDR3: TGCGCCAGCAGCTTGGCCTATTCTGACGAGCAGTTCTTC. Together with reference TRBV5-1 and TRBJ2-1, the CDR3 gives the full variable domain: KAGVTQTPRYLIKTRGQQVTLSCSPISGHRSVSWYQQTPGQGLQFLFEYFSETQRNKGNFPGRFSGRQFSNSRSEMNVSTLELGDSALYLCASSLAYSDEQFFGPGTRLTVL.

This chain links TRBV27 with TRBJ2-7; the match to TRBD2 covers 10 bases. Per germline, CDR1 MNHEY and CDR2 SMNVEV (reference sequence). Trimming at V came to 2 bases and at J to 1 base, leaving 8 bases not matched to a gene. This CDR3 spans 17 amino acids. CDR3 coding DNA: TGTGCCAGCAGTTTAATGATAGCGGGGGGCTTATCCTACGAGCAGTACTTC. It translates to CASSLMIAGGLSYEQYF.

This clone has only a few counts. This rearrangement joins TRBV14 to TRBJ1-1; D remains ambiguous. The V and J ends lost 6 bases and 5 bases respectively, with 22 bases between them. The CDR3 loop spans 16 amino acids. The germline CDR1 and CDR2 sequences are SGHDN and FVKESK. In nucleotides, the CDR3 is TGTGCCAGCAGACAATGTCTAGAGGTGGGGTGGACTGAAGCTTTCTTT. Amino acids: CASRQCLEVGWTEAFF.

J is TRBJ2-1 and V is TRBV4-1, with 12 bases that match TRBD2. The CDR3 is 17 amino acids. The V gene's germline CDR1 is MGHRA and CDR2 YSYEKL. J gave up 8 bases and V 0 bases, and 8 bases lay outside the gene matches. The CDR3 loop reads CASSQESSSGGAYEQFF. In DNA, the CDR3 is TGCGCCAGCAGCCAAGAGTCGTCTAGCGGGGGGGCCTATGAGCAGTTCTTC.

J is TRBJ2-1 and V is TRBV9, with D perhaps TRBD2 (5 bases). The CDR3 has 15 residues. V lost 0 bases and J 2 bases, leaving 9 bases between the germline ends. The germline V gene has CDR1 SGDLS and CDR2 YYNGEE. The DNA for the CDR3 is TGTGCCAGCAGCGTAGCCGGGGAGACCTACAATGAGCAGTTCTTC. It encodes CASSVAGETYNEQFF.

The chain has TRBV5-1 and TRBJ2-7; D might be TRBD1 (6 bases). This CDR3 region has 15 residues. V gave up 1 base and J gave up 1 base, with 12 bases separating them. CDR1 and CDR2 (germline): SGHRS, YFSETQ. CDR3 sequence (DNA): TGCGCCAGCAGCTTGACCACAGGGTATTCCTACGAGCAGTACTTC. It encodes CASSLTTGYSYEQYF. Filled out from reference TRBV5-1 and TRBJ2-7, the complete variable domain reads KAGVTQTPRYLIKTRGQQVTLSCSPISGHRSVSWYQQTPGQGLQFLFEYFSETQRNKGNFPGRFSGRQFSNSRSEMNVSTLELGDSALYLCASSLTTGYSYEQYFGPGTRLTVT.

This chain uses TRBV13 with TRBJ2-7, with a weak D call TRBD1 (6 bases). Germline V gene data show CDR1 as PRHDT and CDR2 as FYEKMQ (reference sequence). The length of the CDR3 is 15 residues. The germline V and J ends were trimmed by 5 bases and 9 bases, with 23 bases remaining between them. CDR3 coding DNA: TGTGCCAGCAGCATCGAACGCCCGGGACAAAGGGCGCAGTACTTC. Translating it yields CASSIERPGQRAQYF.